This T cell receptor (beta chain) was captured by sequencing in a study of identical twins. The V gene end was trimmed by 2 bases and the J gene end by 9 bases; junction bases not matched to a gene: 9. From germline, CDR1 is MGHRA and CDR2 YSYEKL. This CDR3 has 15 residues. Each CDR3 protein gets one entry after TCRdb re-called the 5' RACE reads with MiXCR. Of approximately 94,000 distinct CDR3 sequences listed, 5.9% are singletons. This clonotype was seen many times. Its specificity is not known. Notes on the study in general: The analysis was cross-sectional rather than longitudinal within donors.

The J gene is TRBJ2-1, the V gene TRBV4-1, with 8 bases matching TRBD2. The sample consisted of memory T cells sorted from blood. The sequence was collected from a woman aged 45-65 years in good health. CDR3 protein: CASSQFSTSGREQFF. CDR3 nucleotide sequence: TGCGCCAGCAGCCAATTTTCCACTAGCGGTCGTGAGCAGTTCTTC.